This TCR beta chain was recorded in a study of blood T cell repertoires in COVID-19. Original handling: Researchers report that nucleated cell counts were estimated from reference gene primer amplification. The method was immunoSEQ multiplex PCR; TCRdb's version includes in-frame clones alone and lacks a portion of them. V and J calls and clone size are as listed in that table; D and trimming were resolved from the DNA. The table has 100,000 to 150,000 clones, more than 75% seen once. The sample was peripheral blood. This TCR was sampled from an older woman with COVID-19, enrolled during active disease.

The CDR3 protein is CASSYGQGVPYEQYF. The CDR3 DNA sequence: TGCGCCAGCAGTTACGGACAGGGGGTTCCCTACGAGCAGTACTTC. The rearrangement joins TRBV5-1 to TRBJ2-7; 10 nucleotides match TRBD1. The CDR3 totals 15 residues. Unmatched junction bases numbered 7, after V lost 5 bases and J lost 2 bases. CDR1 SGHRS and CDR2 YFSETQ come from the germline V gene.